This paragraph covers one T cell receptor (beta chain) sequence. With V trimmed by 4 bases and J by 8 bases, 8 bases remained unmatched. Germline V lookup: CDR1 SGHTS, CDR2 YDEGEE. The CDR3 is 15 residues long. The source of the sample is a study of shared clonotypes between healthy human individuals. This table comes from immunoSEQ multiplex PCR, and its TCRdb copy is limited to in-frame clones, with some not included. The sample lists roughly 500,000 clones; more than 95% were seen once. The chain employs TRBV5-8 and TRBJ2-1; 11 nucleotides match TRBD2. The TCR sequence derives from a woman aged 25 to 39 in good health. The sequenced material came from naive CD4+ T cells sorted from blood. Documented subset: CD45RA+ positively selected. CDR3 in DNA: TGTGCCAGCAGCCGACTAGCGGGACCCCCTTATGAGCAGTTCTTC. Its protein is CASSRLAGPPYEQFF.